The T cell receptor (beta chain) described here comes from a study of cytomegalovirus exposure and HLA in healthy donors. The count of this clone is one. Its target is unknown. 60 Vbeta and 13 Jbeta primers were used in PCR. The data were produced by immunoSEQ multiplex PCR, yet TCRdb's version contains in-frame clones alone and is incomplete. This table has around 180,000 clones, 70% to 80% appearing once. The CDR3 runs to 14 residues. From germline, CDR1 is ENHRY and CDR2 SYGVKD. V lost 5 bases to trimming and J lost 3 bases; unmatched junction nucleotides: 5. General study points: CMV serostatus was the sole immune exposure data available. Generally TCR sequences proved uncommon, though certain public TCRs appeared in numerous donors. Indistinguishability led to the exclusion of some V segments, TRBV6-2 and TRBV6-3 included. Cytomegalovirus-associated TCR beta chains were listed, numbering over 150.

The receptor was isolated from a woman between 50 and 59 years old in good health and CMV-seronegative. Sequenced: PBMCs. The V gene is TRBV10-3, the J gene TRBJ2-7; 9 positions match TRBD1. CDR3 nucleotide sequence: TGTGCCATCAGTCCCCGGGACAGGGACTACGAGCAGTACTTC. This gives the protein CAISPRDRDYEQYF.